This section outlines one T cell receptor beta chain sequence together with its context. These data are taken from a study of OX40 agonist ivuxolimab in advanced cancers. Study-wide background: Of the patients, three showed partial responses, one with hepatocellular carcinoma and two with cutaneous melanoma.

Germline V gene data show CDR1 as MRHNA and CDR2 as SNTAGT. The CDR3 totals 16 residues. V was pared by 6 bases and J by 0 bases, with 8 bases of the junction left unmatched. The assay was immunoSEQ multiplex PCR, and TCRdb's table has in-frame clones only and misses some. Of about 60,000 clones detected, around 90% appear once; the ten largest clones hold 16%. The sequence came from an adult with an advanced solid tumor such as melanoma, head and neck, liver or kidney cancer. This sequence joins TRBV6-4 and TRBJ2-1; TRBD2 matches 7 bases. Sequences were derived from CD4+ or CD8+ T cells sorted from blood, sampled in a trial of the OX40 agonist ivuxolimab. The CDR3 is CASSSQTGGSYNEQFF. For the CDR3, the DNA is TGTGCCAGCAGCTCTCAGACGGGGGGCTCCTACAATGAGCAGTTCTTC.